This T cell receptor beta chain emerged from a study of cytomegalovirus exposure and HLA in healthy donors. Study-level findings and limits: Certain sequence variants were highly shared and formed a cluster, and this cluster was likely a sequencing artifact. As a later analysis showed, several of the most significant clusters appeared to be linked to common viral pathogens. Presence/absence results assume similar sequencing depth per donor, which may not hold. The authors later linked a missense DCLRE1C variant to TCR beta V- and J-gene trimming.

Primers for the PCR totalled 60 Vbeta and 13 Jbeta. Clones were read by immunoSEQ multiplex PCR, and TCRdb kept only the in-frame ones, dropping some. The profile shows more than 100,000 clones, approximately 87% of them singletons. Of note for this clone: Its antigen is undetermined.

This TCR was recovered from a man aged 35 to 55 in good health and CMV-seronegative. Sample: PBMCs.

The chain's CDR3 is CASSWQGARGGANVLTF. The CDR3 region has the DNA TGTGCCAGCAGTTGGCAGGGGGCGCGGGGTGGGGCCAACGTCCTGACTTTC. The chain is built from TRBV27 and TRBJ2-6; TRBD1 agrees at 8 bases. Germline values: CDR1 MNHEY, CDR2 SMNVEV (reference sequence). CDR3 length: 17 amino acids. The ends lost 4 bases at V and 3 bases at J; junction bases unmatched: 8.